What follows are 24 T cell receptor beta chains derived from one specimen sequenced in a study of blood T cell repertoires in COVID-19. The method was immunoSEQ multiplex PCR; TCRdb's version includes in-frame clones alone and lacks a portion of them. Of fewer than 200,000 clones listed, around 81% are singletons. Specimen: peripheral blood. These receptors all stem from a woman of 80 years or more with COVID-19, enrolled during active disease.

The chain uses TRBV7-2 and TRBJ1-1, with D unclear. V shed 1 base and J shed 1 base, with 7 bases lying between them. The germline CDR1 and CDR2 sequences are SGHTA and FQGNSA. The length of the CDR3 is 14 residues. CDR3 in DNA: TGTGCCAGCAGCTTAGGTCCAGGGAACACTGAAGCTTTCTTT. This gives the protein CASSLGPGNTEAFF.

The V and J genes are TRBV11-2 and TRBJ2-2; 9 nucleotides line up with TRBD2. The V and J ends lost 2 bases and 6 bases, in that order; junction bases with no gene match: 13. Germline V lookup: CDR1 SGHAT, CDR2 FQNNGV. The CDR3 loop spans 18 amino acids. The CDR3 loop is CASSLNSVGLAGSGELFF. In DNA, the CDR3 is TGTGCCAGCAGCTTAAATAGTGTGGGACTAGCAGGGTCCGGGGAGCTGTTTTTT.

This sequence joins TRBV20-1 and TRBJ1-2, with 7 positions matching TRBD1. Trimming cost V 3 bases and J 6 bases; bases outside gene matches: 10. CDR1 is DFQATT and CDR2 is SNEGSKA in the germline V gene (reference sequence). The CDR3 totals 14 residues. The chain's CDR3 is CSASGTAIRDGYTF. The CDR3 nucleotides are TGCAGTGCTAGTGGGACAGCTATTCGGGATGGCTACACCTTC.

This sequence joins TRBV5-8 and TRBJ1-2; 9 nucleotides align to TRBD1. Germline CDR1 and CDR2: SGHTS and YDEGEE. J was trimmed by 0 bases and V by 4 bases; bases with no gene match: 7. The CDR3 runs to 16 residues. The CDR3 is CASSTGQGGSNYGYTF. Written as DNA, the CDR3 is TGTGCCAGCAGCACGGGACAGGGAGGTTCTAACTATGGCTACACCTTC.

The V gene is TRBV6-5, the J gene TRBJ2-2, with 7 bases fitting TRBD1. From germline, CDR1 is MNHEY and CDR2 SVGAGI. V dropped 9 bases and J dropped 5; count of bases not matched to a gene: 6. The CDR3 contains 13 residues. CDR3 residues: CASALQGTGELFF. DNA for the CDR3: TGTGCCAGTGCTCTACAGGGGACCGGGGAGCTGTTTTTT.

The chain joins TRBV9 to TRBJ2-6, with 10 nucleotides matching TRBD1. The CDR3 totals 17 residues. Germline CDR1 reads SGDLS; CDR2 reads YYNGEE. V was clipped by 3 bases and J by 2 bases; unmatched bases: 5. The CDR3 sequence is CASSDPGTGAGANVLTF. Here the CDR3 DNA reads TGTGCCAGCAGCGATCCCGGGACAGGGGCTGGGGCCAACGTCCTGACTTTC.

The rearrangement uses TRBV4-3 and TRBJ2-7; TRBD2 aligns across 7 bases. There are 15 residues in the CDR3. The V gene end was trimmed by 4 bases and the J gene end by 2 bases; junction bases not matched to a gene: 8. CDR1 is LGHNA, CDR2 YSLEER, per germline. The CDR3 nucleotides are TGCGCCAGCAGCCCCTGGGTGGGGGGGACCTACGAGCAGTACTTC. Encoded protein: CASSPWVGGTYEQYF.

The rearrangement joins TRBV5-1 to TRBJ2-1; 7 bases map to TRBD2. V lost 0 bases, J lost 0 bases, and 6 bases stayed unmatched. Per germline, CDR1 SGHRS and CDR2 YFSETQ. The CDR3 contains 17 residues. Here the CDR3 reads CASSLGLADRSYNEQFF. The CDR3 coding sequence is TGCGCCAGCAGCTTGGGTCTAGCGGACCGCTCCTACAATGAGCAGTTCTTC.

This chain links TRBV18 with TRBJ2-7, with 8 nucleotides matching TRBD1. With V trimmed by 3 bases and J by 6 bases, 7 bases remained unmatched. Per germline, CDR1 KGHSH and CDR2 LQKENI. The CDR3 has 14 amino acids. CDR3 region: CASSPQGASGEQYF. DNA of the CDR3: TGTGCCAGCTCACCCCAGGGGGCATCGGGCGAGCAGTACTTC.

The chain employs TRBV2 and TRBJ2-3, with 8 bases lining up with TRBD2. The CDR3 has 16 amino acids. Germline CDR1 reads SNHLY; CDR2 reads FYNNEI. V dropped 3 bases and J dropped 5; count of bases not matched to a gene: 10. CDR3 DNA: TGTGCCAGCAGTGAGAGGGGACTAGTTGTTGGAGATACGCAGTATTTT. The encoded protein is CASSERGLVVGDTQYF. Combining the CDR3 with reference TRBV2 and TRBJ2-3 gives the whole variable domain EPEVTQTPSHQVTQMGQEVILRCVPISNHLYFYWYRQILGQKVEFLVSFYNNEISEKSEIFDDQFSVERPDGSNFTLKIRSTKLEDSAMYFCASSERGLVVGDTQYFGPGTRLTVL.

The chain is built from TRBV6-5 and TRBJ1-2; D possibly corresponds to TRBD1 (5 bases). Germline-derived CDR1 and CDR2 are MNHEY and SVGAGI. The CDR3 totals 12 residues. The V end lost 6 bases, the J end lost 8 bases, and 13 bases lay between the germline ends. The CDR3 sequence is CASRAGLRGYTF. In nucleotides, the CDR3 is TGTGCCAGCAGGGCAGGGTTAAGAGGCTACACCTTC.

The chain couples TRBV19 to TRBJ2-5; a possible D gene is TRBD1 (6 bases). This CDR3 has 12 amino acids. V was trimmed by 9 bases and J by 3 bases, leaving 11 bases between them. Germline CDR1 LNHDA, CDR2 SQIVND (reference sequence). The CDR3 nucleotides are TGTGCCAGCACTAGACAGGAAGAGACCCAGTACTTC. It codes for CASTRQEETQYF.

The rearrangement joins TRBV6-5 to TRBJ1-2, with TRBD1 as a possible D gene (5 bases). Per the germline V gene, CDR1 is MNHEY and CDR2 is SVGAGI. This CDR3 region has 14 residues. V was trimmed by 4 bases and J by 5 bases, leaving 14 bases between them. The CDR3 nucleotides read TGTGCCAGCAGTTCCAGGAAGGGGCCTTATGGCTACACCTTC. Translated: CASSSRKGPYGYTF.

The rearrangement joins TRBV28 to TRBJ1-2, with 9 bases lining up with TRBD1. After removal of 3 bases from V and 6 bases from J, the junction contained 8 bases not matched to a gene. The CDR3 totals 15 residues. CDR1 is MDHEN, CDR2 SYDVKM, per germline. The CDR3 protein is CASSFTQGATDGYTF. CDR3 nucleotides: TGTGCCAGCAGTTTCACACAGGGGGCAACAGATGGCTACACCTTC.

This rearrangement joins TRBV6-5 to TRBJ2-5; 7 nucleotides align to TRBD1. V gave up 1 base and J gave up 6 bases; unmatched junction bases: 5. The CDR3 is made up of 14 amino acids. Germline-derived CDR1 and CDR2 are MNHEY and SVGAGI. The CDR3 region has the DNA TGTGCCAGCAGTTACTTCGAGGGGGCTCAGACCCAGTACTTC. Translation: CASSYFEGAQTQYF.

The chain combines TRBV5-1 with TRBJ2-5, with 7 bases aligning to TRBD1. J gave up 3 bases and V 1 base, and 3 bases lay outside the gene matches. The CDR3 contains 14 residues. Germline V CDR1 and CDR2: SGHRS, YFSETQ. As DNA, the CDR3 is TGCGCCAGCAGCTTGAACAGGGGAGAAGAGACCCAGTACTTC. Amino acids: CASSLNRGEETQYF.

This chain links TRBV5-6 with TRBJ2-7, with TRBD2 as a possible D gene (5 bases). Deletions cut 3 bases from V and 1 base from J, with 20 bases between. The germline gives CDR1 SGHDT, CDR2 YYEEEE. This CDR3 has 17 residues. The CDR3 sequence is CASSSTLTRASSYEQYF. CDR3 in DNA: TGTGCCAGCAGCTCGACCCTTACTAGGGCCAGTTCCTACGAGCAGTACTTC.

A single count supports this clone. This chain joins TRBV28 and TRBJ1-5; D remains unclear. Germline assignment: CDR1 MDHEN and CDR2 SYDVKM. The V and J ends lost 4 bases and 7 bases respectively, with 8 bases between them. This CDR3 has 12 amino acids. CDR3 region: CASSYGGQPQHF. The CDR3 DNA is TGTGCCAGCAGTTACGGCGGACAGCCCCAGCATTTT. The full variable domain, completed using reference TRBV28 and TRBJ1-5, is DVKVTQSSRYLVKRTGEKVFLECVQDMDHENMFWYRQDPGLGLRLIYFSYDVKMKEKGDIPEGYSVSREKKERFSLILESASTNQTSMYLCASSYGGQPQHFGDGTRLSIL.

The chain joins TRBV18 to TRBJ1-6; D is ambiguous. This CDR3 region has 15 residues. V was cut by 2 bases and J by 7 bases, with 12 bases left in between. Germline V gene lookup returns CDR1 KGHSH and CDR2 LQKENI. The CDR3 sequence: CASSPGGSQNSPLHF. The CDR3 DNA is TGTGCCAGCTCACCAGGCGGCAGCCAGAATTCACCCCTCCACTTT.

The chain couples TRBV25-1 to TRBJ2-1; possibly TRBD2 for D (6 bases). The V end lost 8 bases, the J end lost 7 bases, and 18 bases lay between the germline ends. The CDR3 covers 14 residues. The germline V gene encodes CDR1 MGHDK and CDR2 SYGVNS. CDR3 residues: CASSLAGKWNEQFF. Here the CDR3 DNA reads TGTGCCAGCTCCCTCGCGGGAAAGTGGAATGAGCAGTTCTTC.

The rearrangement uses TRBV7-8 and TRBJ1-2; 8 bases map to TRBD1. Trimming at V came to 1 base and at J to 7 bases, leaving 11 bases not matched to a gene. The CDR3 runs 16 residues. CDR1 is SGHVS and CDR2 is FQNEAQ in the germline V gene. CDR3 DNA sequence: TGTGCCAGCAGCTTAGGGGGGACAGGTCGGGCCCTTGGCTACACCTTC. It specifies CASSLGGTGRALGYTF.

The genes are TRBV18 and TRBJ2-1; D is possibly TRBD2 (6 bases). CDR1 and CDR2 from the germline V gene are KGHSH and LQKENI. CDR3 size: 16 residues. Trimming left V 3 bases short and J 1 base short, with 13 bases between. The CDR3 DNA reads TGTGCCAGCTCACCGTCAACACTAGCATCCTACAATGAGCAGTTCTTC. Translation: CASSPSTLASYNEQFF. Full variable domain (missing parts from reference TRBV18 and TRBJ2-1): NAGVMQNPRHLVRRRGQEARLRCSPMKGHSHVYWYRQLPEEGLKFMVYLQKENIIDESGMPKERFSAEFPKEGPSILRIQQVVRGDSAAYFCASSPSTLASYNEQFFGPGTRLTVL.

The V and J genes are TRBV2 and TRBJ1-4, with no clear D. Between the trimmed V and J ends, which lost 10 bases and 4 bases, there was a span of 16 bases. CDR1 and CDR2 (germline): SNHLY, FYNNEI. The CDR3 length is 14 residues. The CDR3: CATGVGRSNEKLFF. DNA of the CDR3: TGTGCCACCGGGGTGGGGAGGAGTAATGAAAAACTGTTTTTT. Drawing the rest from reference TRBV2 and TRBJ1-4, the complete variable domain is EPEVTQTPSHQVTQMGQEVILRCVPISNHLYFYWYRQILGQKVEFLVSFYNNEISEKSEIFDDQFSVERPDGSNFTLKIRSTKLEDSAMYFCATGVGRSNEKLFFGSGTQLSVL.

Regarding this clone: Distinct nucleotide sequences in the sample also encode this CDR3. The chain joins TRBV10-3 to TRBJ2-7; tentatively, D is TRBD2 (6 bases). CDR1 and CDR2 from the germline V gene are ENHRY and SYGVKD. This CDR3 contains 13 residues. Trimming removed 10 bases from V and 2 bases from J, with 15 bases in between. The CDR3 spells CATTGVTAYEQYF. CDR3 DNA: TGTGCCACAACGGGGGTAACAGCCTACGAGCAGTACTTC.